Below are 15 T cell receptor beta chains sequenced from a single sample in a study of vaccination and CD4 T cells after COVID-19. Researchers used the Oncomine TCR Beta short-read assay to sequence DNA from cultured CD4+ T cells. TCRdb ran MiXCR on the PCR reads and lists one entry per CDR3 protein. The sample lists approximately 14,000 distinct CDR3 sequences, under 40% occurring once. Treatment reported: approximately 9-day PBMC culture with coronavirus spike peptide pools or control peptides (ViraFEST assay). The antigens these receptors bind are not known. The sample comprised CD4+ T cells from blood, cultured in vitro. All receptors derive from a human donor who had recovered from COVID-19.

This sequence joins TRBV5-1 and TRBJ2-7, with 9 positions matching TRBD1. Germline CDR1 SGHRS, CDR2 YFSETQ. There are 15 residues in the CDR3. V lost 2 bases and J lost 5; bases outside the gene matches: 8. CDR3 loop: CASSFMGQGVNEQYF. The CDR3 bases are TGCGCCAGCAGCTTTATGGGACAGGGTGTTAACGAGCAGTACTTC.

This clonotype showed up just a few times. V gene TRBV6-1 combines with J gene TRBJ2-7; 10 positions agree with TRBD1. In germline, CDR1 is MNHNS, CDR2 SASEGT. This CDR3 has 14 amino acids. V trimming: 6 bases; J trimming: 5 bases; junction bases outside the gene matches: 7. The CDR3 loop is CASRAGTGVHEQYF. CDR3 sequence (DNA): TGTGCCAGCAGAGCCGGGACAGGGGTCCACGAGCAGTACTTC.

The chain combines TRBV28 with TRBJ2-7; no firm D call. Germline V gene lookup returns CDR1 MDHEN and CDR2 SYDVKM. The CDR3 loop spans 15 amino acids. Trimming stripped 5 bases from V and 2 bases from J, with 16 bases between. The CDR3 sequence is CASSPMFEVTYEQYF. The CDR3 coding sequence is TGTGCCAGCAGTCCCATGTTTGAGGTAACCTACGAGCAGTACTTC.

This clonotype is termed medium-sized (0.01 to 0.1%). This chain links TRBV20-1 with TRBJ2-5; TRBD2 matches at 15 bases. V was pared by 2 bases and J by 5 bases, with 9 bases of the junction left unmatched. There are 17 residues in the CDR3. Germline assignment: CDR1 DFQATT and CDR2 SNEGSKA (reference sequence). DNA of the CDR3: TGCAGTGCTAGACCCCCGGGACTAGCGGGAGGAAAGGAGACCCAGTACTTC. The encoded protein is CSARPPGLAGGKETQYF.

This clonotype was counted only a few times. V is TRBV7-2 and J is TRBJ1-1; D not certain. V was cut by 5 bases and J by 0 bases, with 13 bases left in between. This CDR3 has 15 residues. Germline lookup yields CDR1 SGHTA and CDR2 FQGNSA. CDR3 amino acids: CASSPRAPMNTEAFF. CDR3 in DNA: TGTGCCAGCAGCCCCCGGGCCCCGATGAACACTGAAGCTTTCTTT. Supplemented by reference TRBV7-2 and TRBJ1-1, the full variable domain reads GAGVSQSPSNKVTEKGKDVELRCDPISGHTALYWYRQSLGQGLEFLIYFQGNSAPDKSGLPSDRFSAERTGGSVSTLTIQRTQQEDSAVYLCASSPRAPMNTEAFFGQGTRLTVV.

This clonotype has just a few counts. This chain uses TRBV20-1 with TRBJ2-5, with D perhaps matching TRBD2 (6 bases). Germline V lookup: CDR1 DFQATT, CDR2 SNEGSKA (reference sequence). V lost 3 bases and J 4 bases, leaving 6 bases between the germline ends. CDR3 length equals 11 residues. The CDR3 bases are TGCAGTGCTAGCGGGAGAGAGACCCAGTACTTC. Amino acids: CSASGRETQYF.

The gene calls are TRBV7-6 and TRBJ2-3; D remains ambiguous. The germline V and J ends were trimmed by 5 bases and 4 bases, with 10 bases remaining between them. Germline V lookup: CDR1 SGHVS, CDR2 FNYEAQ. CDR3 size: 13 residues. The CDR3 is CASSGNGADTQYF. The CDR3 bases are TGTGCCAGCAGCGGAAATGGGGCAGATACGCAGTATTTT.

The rearrangement joins TRBV20-1 to TRBJ2-3; 13 bases fit TRBD2. Germline CDR1 reads DFQATT; CDR2 reads SNEGSKA (reference sequence). V shed 4 bases, J shed 2 bases, and the junction held 6 bases outside the gene matches. The CDR3 contains 16 residues. The CDR3 loop is CSATKTSGGSTDTQYF. The CDR3, as DNA: TGCAGTGCTACAAAGACTAGCGGGGGGTCCACAGATACGCAGTATTTT.

A few counts support this clonotype. The V call is TRBV7-6, the J call TRBJ2-5; 7 bases map to TRBD2. Losses at the gene ends were 5 bases for V and 1 base for J; bases not matched to a gene: 16. This CDR3 spans 18 amino acids. The germline V gene has CDR1 SGHVS and CDR2 FNYEAQ. CDR3 residues: CASSSGFWTSASQETQYF. CDR3 sequence (DNA): TGTGCCAGCAGCAGCGGCTTCTGGACTAGTGCGAGCCAAGAGACCCAGTACTTC.

This chain links TRBV18 with TRBJ1-1; D may be TRBD1 (5 bases). The germline V gene encodes CDR1 KGHSH and CDR2 LQKENI. The V and J ends lost 0 bases and 4 bases respectively, with 9 bases between them. The CDR3 has 14 amino acids. The CDR3 region is CASSPPSGTTEAFF. DNA of the CDR3: TGTGCCAGCTCACCACCGTCGGGGACCACTGAAGCTTTCTTT.

There are a few counts of this clonotype. V usage is TRBV19 and J usage is TRBJ1-6; TRBD1 might be the D (5 bases). The V end lost 6 bases, the J end lost 9 bases, and 15 bases lay between the germline ends. This CDR3 comprises 14 residues. Germline values: CDR1 LNHDA, CDR2 SQIVND (reference sequence). The CDR3 sequence: CASRPQGASSPLHF. CDR3 DNA: TGTGCCAGTAGACCTCAGGGTGCTAGTTCACCCCTCCACTTT.

CDR3 DNA: TGTGCCAGCAGTCGTCCTAGTACACATACGCAGTATTTT. Translation gives CASSRPSTHTQYF. The chain recombines TRBV28 with TRBJ2-3; D unclear. The CDR3 has 13 residues. The V end lost 5 bases, the J end lost 7 bases, and 13 bases lay between the germline ends. Germline V lookup: CDR1 MDHEN, CDR2 SYDVKM. Full variable domain (rest looked up from reference TRBV28 and TRBJ2-3): DVKVTQSSRYLVKRTGEKVFLECVQDMDHENMFWYRQDPGLGLRLIYFSYDVKMKEKGDIPEGYSVSREKKERFSLILESASTNQTSMYLCASSRPSTHTQYFGPGTRLTVL.

The chain has TRBV5-5 and TRBJ2-5; D ambiguous. Germline lookup yields CDR1 SGHKS and CDR2 YYEKEE (reference sequence). V shed 4 bases and J shed 4 bases, with 11 bases lying between them. This CDR3 spans 13 amino acids. This CDR3 is CASSLPGRETQYF. CDR3 DNA sequence: TGTGCCAGCAGCCTCCCCGGGCGAGAGACCCAGTACTTC.

This chain joins TRBV21-1 and TRBJ2-5; TRBD2, the table's D call, was not compared with the DNA. TRBV21-1 has pseudogene status. This CDR3 comprises 18 residues. In nucleotides, the CDR3 is TGTGCCAGCAGCGTGTTGCAGGGCCTATCGGGGATCCAAGAGACCCAGTACTTC. Translated: CASSVLQGLSGIQETQYF.

This clonotype was detected only a few times. The chain couples TRBV4-1 to TRBJ2-5; 10 bases match TRBD2. The germline V gene has CDR1 MGHRA and CDR2 YSYEKL. With 0 bases clipped from V and 5 bases from J, the junction kept 12 bases outside the gene matches. This CDR3 has 18 residues. Written as DNA, the CDR3 is TGCGCCAGCAGCCAAGATTCCTTTTCAGCGGGAGGGGCGGAGACCCAGTACTTC. This gives the protein CASSQDSFSAGGAETQYF.